What follows describes a single T cell receptor (beta chain). It lacks a known antigen. The record has no base qualities; no much larger clone is one base away. Using the deep immunoSEQ assay, multiplex PCR amplified TCR CDR3 regions from genomic DNA. For each cell subset, the extracted genomic DNA was distributed evenly across all wells of several immunoSEQ 96-well plates, and each plate served as one replicate. For sorted subsets, 200 to 250 ng of genomic DNA, equivalent to tens of thousands of T cell genomes, went into each replicate PCR. Purified libraries were quantified with a Qubit 3.0 fluorometer, sized on a Bioanalyzer 2100, and re-quantified with the KAPA Library Quantification kit. Each immunoSEQ 96-well plate was sequenced on its own single-read 150-cycle Illumina NextSeq 550 flow cell. The authors' pipeline ran thus. Because the immunoSEQ output held only junctional sequences and lacked quality scores, the filtering could not match the filtering applied to full-length reads. To assign V/J genes and CDR3, sequences were annotated using PyIR, a Python wrapper for IgBLAST v1.9, with IMGT germline references. Reads were removed for weak V/J assignments (E-value above 1e-6), missing CDR3, stop codons, out-of-frame junctions, or ambiguous translated residues. V3J clonotypes were defined as sequences sharing an identical inferred V gene, J gene, and CDR3 amino acid sequence. The percentage overlap between two repertoires was calculated by dividing the number of shared unique clonotypes by the size of the smaller repertoire. Three approaches were used to assess repertoire richness: RTK rarefaction, the Chao1 estimator, and Recon v2.1 estimates of unobserved clonotypes. For all TCRbeta clonotypes obtained by the gDNA method from a few donors, generation probabilities were computed with OLGA. What TCRdb holds here is the immuneACCESS table cut down to in-frame rearrangements. Part of the clones is not present; checked against another copy, under half of the missing clones reflect an unresolved V gene, and the others are unexplained. The V and J calls and clone size come from that table; D and trimming were worked out from the DNA. The sample contains approximately 1.9 million clones, about 93% of them found a single time. Of the sample, approximately 1.6% falls within the top ten clones.

The germline V gene sets CDR1 to SGHVS and CDR2 to FQNEAQ. From cysteine to phenylalanine, the CDR3 is 14 amino acids long. The CDR3 DNA has 42 bases and is translated from base 1. The V end gives up 4 bases and the J end 6 bases, leaving 9 bases in the junction not matched to a gene. For the CD8 naive samples, CD45RO-negative cells were positively selected for CCR7, yielding a CD45RA+CCR7+ population from which TemRA cells were excluded. The donors were healthy, HIV-negative adults with no recently reported acute infections or vaccinations. Every donor was a Caucasian adult living in Nashville, Tennessee, USA. Blood was collected by leukapheresis, and PBMCs were isolated by Ficoll-Histopaque density gradient centrifugation and then cryopreserved in liquid nitrogen vapor phase. Analytical flow cytometry was used to check the purity and quantity of every magnetically sorted T cell population. Each sorted fraction had its genomic DNA isolated and then quantified by UV absorbance on a Nanodrop 2000c.

This record belongs to a study of shared clonotypes between healthy human individuals (dated by TCRdb to between 2020 and 2021). For the study in its entirety: A couple of women and a few men aged 18 to 49 years were included in the cohort. The study deeply sequenced blood TCR repertoires of roughly five healthy adults to estimate repertoire size and the extent of clonotype sharing between individuals. Between about 0.85 and 8.9 billion PBMCs per donor were obtained by leukapheresis. For each donor, CD4 naive and CD4 memory were each run on three plates, CD8 naive on two plates, and CD8 memory on one plate. To increase sequencing depth and limit assay-specific biases, TCR repertoire library preparation and sequencing were carried out by different laboratories using diverse techniques. The paper as a whole reports these results and caveats: Rarefaction of sorted-subset datasets indicated incomplete sequencing despite the large sequencing depth. Pairwise subsampling indicated that sequencing depth was expected to affect the degree of clonotype sharing among donors. Because the study included a small number of donors, the genetic and exposure-history diversity represented was limited. Sharing across a few donors was observed for approximately 5% of naive CD4, 3.5% of naive CD8, 2.3% of memory CD4, and less than 0.45% of memory CD8 clonotypes. Higher generation probabilities were observed for clonotypes shared by all four sorted-subset donors than for non-shared clonotypes. Naive subsets generally had larger estimated clonotype richness than memory subsets. Sampling was restricted to blood, and TCR repertoires in tissues likely differ from the TCR repertoires found in blood.

The chain is made from TRBV7-8 and TRBJ2-7, with 7 central nucleotides matching TRBD2. The TCR comes from a man aged 18 to 29 in good health. Some clones in this sample may be carry-over from other donors' samples. The sample consisted of naive CD8+ T cells from PBMCs. Read against the paper, the sample's cell subset or site label means: CD45RA+CCR7+. The CDR3 region: CASSWAGLVGEQYF. The bases read TGTGCCAGCAGCTGGGCCGGACTAGTAGGCGAGCAGTACTTC. The entire variable domain, with the stretches around the CDR3 drawn from the reference TRBV7-8 and TRBJ2-7 proteins, is GAGVSQSPRYKVAKRGQDVALRCDPISGHVSLFWYQQALGQGPEFLTYFQNEAQLDKSGLPSDRFFAERPEGSVSTLKIQRTQQEDSAVYLCASSWAGLVGEQYFGPGTRLTVT.